This paragraph reports one TCR beta chain. Its cognate antigen is unknown. Amplification yielded TCR beta CDR3 regions, with RNA transcripts as the source. First-round RT-PCR targeting the TCR CDR3 was performed with the HTBI primer set. TCRdb reprocessed the multiplex PCR reads via MiXCR and lists one record per CDR3 protein. The sample has almost 350,000 distinct CDR3 sequences, around 18% seen once. The data stem from a study of T cells in Graves' hyperthyroidism and ophthalmopathy. Study summary: Blood from the periphery was taken at initial diagnosis, before any treatment.

The V gene's germline CDR1 is SGHAT and CDR2 FQDESV (reference sequence). V dropped 5 bases and J dropped 2 bases, with 15 bases sitting between them. This CDR3 contains 15 residues. Duration under 3 months, a NOSPECS grade of at least 4, and a Clinical Activity Score of at least 3 characterized the ophthalmopathy patients. Uncontrolled infection, other autoimmune disease, pregnancy or lactation led to exclusion. Study-level points and caveats: Ophthalmopathy was predicted by the model a median of roughly 6.6 months ahead of onset.

What was sequenced was blood. The origin of this receptor is a woman in her thirties or forties with Graves' ophthalmopathy. The V gene is TRBV11-1, the J gene TRBJ2-5; D gene unclear. The CDR3 DNA follows: TGTGCCAGCAGCCGAAACCCAAACGAACAAGAGACCCAGTACTTC. This gives the protein CASSRNPNEQETQYF. The full variable domain, its missing parts supplied by reference TRBV11-1 and TRBJ2-5, is EAEVAQSPRYKITEKSQAVAFWCDPISGHATLYWYRQILGQGPELLVQFQDESVVDDSQLPKDRFSAERLKGVDSTLKIQPAELGDSAMYLCASSRNPNEQETQYFGPGTRLLVL.